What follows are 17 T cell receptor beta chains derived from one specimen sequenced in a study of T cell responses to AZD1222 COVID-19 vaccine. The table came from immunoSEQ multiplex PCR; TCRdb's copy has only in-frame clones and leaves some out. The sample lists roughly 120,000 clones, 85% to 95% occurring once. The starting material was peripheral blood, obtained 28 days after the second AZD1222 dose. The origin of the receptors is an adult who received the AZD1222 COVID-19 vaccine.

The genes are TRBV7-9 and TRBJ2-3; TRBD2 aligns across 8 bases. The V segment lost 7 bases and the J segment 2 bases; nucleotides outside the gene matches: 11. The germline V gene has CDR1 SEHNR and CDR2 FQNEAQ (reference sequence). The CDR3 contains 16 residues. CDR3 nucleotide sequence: TGTGCCAGCAACCCCCCGCGGGAGGCCTCCACAGATACGCAGTATTTT. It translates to CASNPPREASTDTQYF.

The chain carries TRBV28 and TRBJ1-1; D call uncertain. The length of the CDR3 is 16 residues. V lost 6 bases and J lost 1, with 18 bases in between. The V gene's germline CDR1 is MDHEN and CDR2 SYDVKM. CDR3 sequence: CASSSIHGRGNTEAFF. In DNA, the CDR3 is TGTGCCAGCAGCTCAATTCACGGGCGGGGGAACACTGAAGCTTTCTTT. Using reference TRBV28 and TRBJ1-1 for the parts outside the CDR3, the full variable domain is DVKVTQSSRYLVKRTGEKVFLECVQDMDHENMFWYRQDPGLGLRLIYFSYDVKMKEKGDIPEGYSVSREKKERFSLILESASTNQTSMYLCASSSIHGRGNTEAFFGQGTRLTVV.

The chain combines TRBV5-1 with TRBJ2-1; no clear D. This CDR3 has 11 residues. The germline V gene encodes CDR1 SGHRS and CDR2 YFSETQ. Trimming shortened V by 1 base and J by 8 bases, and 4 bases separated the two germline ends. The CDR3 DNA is TGCGCCAGCAGCTTGTACCATGAGCAGTTCTTC. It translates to CASSLYHEQFF.

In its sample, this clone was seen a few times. The CDR3 DNA reads TGTGCCAGCAGCTCGGACTCATCGAACTACGAGCAGTACTTC. As protein: CASSSDSSNYEQYF. The chain joins TRBV7-9 to TRBJ2-7; weak D call: TRBD2 (5 bases). Looked up from germline, CDR1 is SEHNR and CDR2 is FQNEAQ (reference sequence). Trimming removed 4 bases from V and 3 bases from J, with 13 bases in between. This CDR3 has 14 residues.

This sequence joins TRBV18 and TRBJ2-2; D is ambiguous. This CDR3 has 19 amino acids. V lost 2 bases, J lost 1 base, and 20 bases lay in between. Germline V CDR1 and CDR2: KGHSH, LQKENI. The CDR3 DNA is TGTGCCAGCTCACCAACGTTTAAGGACGGCCTTCTGAACACCGGGGAGCTGTTTTTT. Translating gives CASSPTFKDGLLNTGELFF.

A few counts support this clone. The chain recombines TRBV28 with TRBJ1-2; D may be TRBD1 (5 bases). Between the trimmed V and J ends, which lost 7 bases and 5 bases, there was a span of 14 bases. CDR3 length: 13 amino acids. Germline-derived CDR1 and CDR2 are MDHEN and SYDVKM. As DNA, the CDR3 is TGTGCCAGCAATGTCAGGGTGGGATATGGCTACACCTTC. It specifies CASNVRVGYGYTF.

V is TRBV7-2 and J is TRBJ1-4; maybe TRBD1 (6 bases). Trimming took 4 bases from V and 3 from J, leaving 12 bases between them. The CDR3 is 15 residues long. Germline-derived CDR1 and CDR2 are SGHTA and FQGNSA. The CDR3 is CASSSQGLANEKLFF. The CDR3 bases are TGTGCCAGCAGCTCACAGGGTTTGGCTAATGAAAAACTGTTTTTT.

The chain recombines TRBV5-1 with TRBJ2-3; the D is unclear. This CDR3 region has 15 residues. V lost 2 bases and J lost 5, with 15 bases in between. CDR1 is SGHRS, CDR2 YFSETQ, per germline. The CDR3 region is CASSFLPTLRDTQYF. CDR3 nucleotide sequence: TGCGCCAGCAGCTTTCTCCCTACCTTGAGAGATACGCAGTATTTT. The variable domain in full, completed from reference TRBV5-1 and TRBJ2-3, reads KAGVTQTPRYLIKTRGQQVTLSCSPISGHRSVSWYQQTPGQGLQFLFEYFSETQRNKGNFPGRFSGRQFSNSRSEMNVSTLELGDSALYLCASSFLPTLRDTQYFGPGTRLTVL.

CDR3 residues: CASSSRVTKNIQYF. CDR3 coding DNA: TGTGCCAGCAGCTCGCGGGTGACCAAAAACATTCAGTACTTC. The rearrangement uses TRBV7-8 and TRBJ2-4, with a weak D call TRBD2 (5 bases). Germline CDR1 is SGHVS and CDR2 is FQNEAQ. Between the trimmed V and J ends, which lost 4 bases and 2 bases, there was a span of 9 bases. The CDR3 loop spans 14 amino acids.

CDR3 protein: CASSLEGETEAFF. The CDR3 DNA follows: TGCGCCAGCAGCTTGGAGGGAGAAACTGAAGCTTTCTTT. The chain combines TRBV5-1 with TRBJ1-1; D ambiguous. The V gene lost 0 bases and the J gene lost 5 bases, with 8 bases spanning the gap. Germline loops: CDR1 SGHRS, CDR2 YFSETQ. The CDR3 covers 13 residues.

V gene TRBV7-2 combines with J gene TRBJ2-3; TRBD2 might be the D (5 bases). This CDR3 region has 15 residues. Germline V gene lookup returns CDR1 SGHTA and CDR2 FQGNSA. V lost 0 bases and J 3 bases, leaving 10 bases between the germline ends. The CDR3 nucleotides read TGTGCCAGCAGCTTAGCGGGAGTGGGAACAGATACGCAGTATTTT. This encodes CASSLAGVGTDTQYF.

CDR3 coding DNA: TGTGCTAGTGGTTTGGTTCCCGACAGCAACACTGAAGCTTTCTTT. Translation gives CASGLVPDSNTEAFF. The chain recombines TRBV12-5 with TRBJ1-1; possible D gene TRBD1, 5 bases. Germline CDR1 LGHNT, CDR2 FRNRAP. The CDR3 contains 15 residues. V lost 0 bases to trimming and J lost 2 bases, with 10 bases between them. The full variable domain, completed using reference TRBV12-5 and TRBJ1-1, is DARVTQTPRHKVTEMGQEVTMRCQPILGHNTVFWYRQTMMQGLELLAYFRNRAPLDDSGMPKDRFSAEMPDATLATLKIQPSEPRDSAVYFCASGLVPDSNTEAFFGQGTRLTVV.

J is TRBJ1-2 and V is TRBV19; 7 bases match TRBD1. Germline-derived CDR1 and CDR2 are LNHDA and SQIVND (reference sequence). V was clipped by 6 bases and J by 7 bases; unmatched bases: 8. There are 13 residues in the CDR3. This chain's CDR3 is CASSLPDRAGYTF. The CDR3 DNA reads TGTGCCAGTAGCTTACCAGACAGGGCTGGCTACACCTTC.

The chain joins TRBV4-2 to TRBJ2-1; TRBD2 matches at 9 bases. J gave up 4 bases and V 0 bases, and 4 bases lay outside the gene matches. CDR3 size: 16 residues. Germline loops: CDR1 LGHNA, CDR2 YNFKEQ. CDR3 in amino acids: CASSQDPAGGYNEQFF. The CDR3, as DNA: TGTGCCAGCAGCCAAGATCCAGCGGGAGGTTACAATGAGCAGTTCTTC.

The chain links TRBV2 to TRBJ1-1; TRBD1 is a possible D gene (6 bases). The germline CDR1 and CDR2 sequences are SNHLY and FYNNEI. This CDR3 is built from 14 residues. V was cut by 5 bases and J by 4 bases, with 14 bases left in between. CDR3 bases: TGTGCCAGCAGTCGGACAGTTACGGGCACTGAAGCTTTCTTT. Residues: CASSRTVTGTEAFF.

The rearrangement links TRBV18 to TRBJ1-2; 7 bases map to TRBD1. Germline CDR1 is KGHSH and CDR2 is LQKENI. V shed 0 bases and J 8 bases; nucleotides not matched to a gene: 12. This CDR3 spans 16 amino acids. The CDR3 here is CASSPPSGQRNQGYTF. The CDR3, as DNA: TGTGCCAGCTCACCACCCTCGGGACAGCGTAATCAGGGCTACACCTTC.

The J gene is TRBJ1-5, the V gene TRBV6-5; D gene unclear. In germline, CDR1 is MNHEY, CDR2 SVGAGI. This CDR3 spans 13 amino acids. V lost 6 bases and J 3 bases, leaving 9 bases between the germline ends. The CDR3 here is CASRTHYNQPQHF. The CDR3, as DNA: TGTGCCAGCAGGACACATTACAATCAGCCCCAGCATTTT.